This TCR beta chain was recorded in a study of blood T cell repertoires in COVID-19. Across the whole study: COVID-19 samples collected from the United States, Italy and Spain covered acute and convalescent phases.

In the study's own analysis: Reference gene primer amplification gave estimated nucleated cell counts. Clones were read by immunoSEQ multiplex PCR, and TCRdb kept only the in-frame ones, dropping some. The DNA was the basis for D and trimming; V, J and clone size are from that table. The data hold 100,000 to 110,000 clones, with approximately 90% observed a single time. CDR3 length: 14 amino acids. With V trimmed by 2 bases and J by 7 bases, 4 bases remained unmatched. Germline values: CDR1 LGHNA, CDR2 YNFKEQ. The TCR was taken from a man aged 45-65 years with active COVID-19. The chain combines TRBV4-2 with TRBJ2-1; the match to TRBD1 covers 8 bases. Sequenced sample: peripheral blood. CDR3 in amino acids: CASSQRTGTNEQFF. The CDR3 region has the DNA TGTGCCAGCAGCCAACGGACAGGGACGAATGAGCAGTTCTTC.